The next 27 T cell receptor beta chains were all read from a single sample in a study of control samples from healthy donors and cancer patients. Measured with immunoSEQ multiplex PCR; TCRdb has only the in-frame clones, and not every one. The sample carries over 85,000 clones, 85% to 90% recorded once. Sequenced sample: PBMCs. These receptors all come from a woman in her fifties or sixties with lung cancer.

V usage is TRBV6-2 or TRBV6-3 and J usage is TRBJ2-3; D is ambiguous. The germline V gene encodes CDR1 MNHEY and CDR2 SVGEGT. CDR3 length: 14 residues. Trimming took 0 bases from V and 2 from J, leaving 6 bases between them. The CDR3 loop reads CASSYSGHTDTQYF. The CDR3 DNA is TGTGCCAGCAGTTACTCAGGGCACACAGATACGCAGTATTTT.

The rearrangement uses TRBV20-1 and TRBJ2-3; TRBD1 matches at 7 bases. The CDR3 sequence is 14 residues long. Germline V CDR1 and CDR2: DFQATT, SNEGSKA (reference sequence). Unmatched junction bases numbered 8, after V lost 3 bases and J lost 5 bases. The CDR3 is CSASPPTGIDTQYF. The CDR3 coding sequence is TGCAGTGCTAGTCCTCCGACAGGGATAGATACGCAGTATTTT.

The chain is built from TRBV7-3 and TRBJ2-2; no firm D call. The germline gives CDR1 SGHTA, CDR2 FQGTGA. The CDR3 is 12 amino acids. Trimming pared 4 bases from V and 6 bases from J, leaving 6 bases between. The CDR3 DNA follows: TGTGCCAGCAGCTCCCCCTCCGGGGAGCTGTTTTTT. Translation: CASSSPSGELFF.

The chain joins TRBV18 to TRBJ1-1; D uncertain. The CDR3 has 16 residues. The germline CDR1 and CDR2 sequences are KGHSH and LQKENI. V gave up 1 base and J gave up 1 base, with 13 bases separating them. The CDR3 region has the DNA TGTGCCAGCTCACCACTGGGAGGCAGAACGAACACTGAAGCTTTCTTT. Translated, it gives CASSPLGGRTNTEAFF.

The chain employs TRBV10-3 and TRBJ2-1; TRBD2 matches 13 bases. The CDR3 has 16 amino acids. V shed 11 bases and J 4 bases; nucleotides not matched to a gene: 11. Germline loops: CDR1 ENHRY, CDR2 SYGVKD. Written as DNA, the CDR3 is TGTGCCTCCCAGGATAGACTAGCGGGGGGTTACAATGAGCAGTTCTTC. Translated, it gives CASQDRLAGGYNEQFF.

V and J are TRBV18 and TRBJ2-3, with D unresolved. The germline gives CDR1 KGHSH, CDR2 LQKENI. This CDR3 region has 14 residues. Trimming cost V 2 bases and J 0 bases, with 6 bases left between them. The CDR3, as DNA: TGTGCCAGCTCACCAGGTAGGAGCACAGATACGCAGTATTTT. Encoded protein: CASSPGRSTDTQYF.

CDR3 DNA sequence: TGTGCCAGCAGTCGTACATGGGGCACTGAAGCTTTCTTT. It translates to CASSRTWGTEAFF. This rearrangement joins TRBV12-3 or TRBV12-4 to TRBJ1-1; D ambiguous. V was cut by 5 bases and J by 4 bases, with 11 bases left in between. The CDR3 sequence is 13 residues long.

The chain has TRBV4-3 and TRBJ2-7; D remains unclear. CDR1 LGHNA and CDR2 YSLEER come from the germline V gene. The CDR3 length is 10 residues. Trimming stripped 1 base from V and 12 bases from J, with 7 bases between. This CDR3 reads CASSQGVGYF. The CDR3 DNA reads TGCGCCAGCAGCCAAGGAGTCGGGTACTTC.

With regard to this clone: One end of the junction does not line up with germline, which may come from a read error. The V call is TRBV7-7, the J call TRBJ2-1, with TRBD1 as a possible D gene (6 bases). Germline-derived CDR1 and CDR2 are SSHAT and FNYEAQ (reference sequence). This CDR3 is built from 15 residues. The CDR3 loop reads CASSLGGDSYNEQFF. The CDR3 coding sequence is TGTGCTAGCAGCTTAGGGGGAGACTCCTACAATGAGCAGTTCTTC.

This clone was picked up a small number of times. The chain joins TRBV6-5 to TRBJ2-3; D might be TRBD1 (6 bases). Per germline, CDR1 MNHEY and CDR2 SVGAGI. The CDR3 runs 15 residues. Deletions cut 5 bases from V and 2 bases from J, with 14 bases between. CDR3 in DNA: TGTGCCAGCAGTCGGCAGGGGTTTTCCACAGATACGCAGTATTTT. Translating gives CASSRQGFSTDTQYF.

CDR3 nucleotide sequence: TGTGCCATGGGGGGAAGTCCCCTTGGGGCCAACGTCCTGACTTTC. It encodes CAMGGSPLGANVLTF. The V call is TRBV7-9, the J call TRBJ2-6; weak D call: TRBD2 (6 bases). Trimming stripped 10 bases from V and 3 bases from J, with 16 bases between. The V gene's germline CDR1 is SEHNR and CDR2 FQNEAQ (reference sequence). This CDR3 contains 15 residues.

The V call is TRBV28, the J call TRBJ1-3; D is possibly TRBD1 (5 bases). CDR3 length: 16 residues. Germline CDR1 is MDHEN and CDR2 is SYDVKM. Trimming shortened V by 4 bases and J by 3 bases, and 16 bases separated the two germline ends. In DNA, the CDR3 is TGTGCCAGCAGTTCAGGGAGATGGGAAGATGGAAACACCATATATTTT. Protein: CASSSGRWEDGNTIYF.

The rearrangement links TRBV13 to TRBJ2-2; D may be TRBD1 (7 bases). Trimming took off 1 base at V and 5 bases at J, with 17 bases between the two ends. CDR1 PRHDT and CDR2 FYEKMQ come from the germline V gene (reference sequence). This CDR3 is 17 amino acids long. The DNA for the CDR3 is TGTGCCAGCAGCTTAGAGAGACAGGGAGGAGATACCGGGGAGCTGTTTTTT. It codes for CASSLERQGGDTGELFF.

This chain links TRBV13 with TRBJ2-3, with 7 bases identical to TRBD2. Germline V gives CDR1 PRHDT, CDR2 FYEKMQ (reference sequence). J was trimmed by 4 bases and V by 0 bases; bases with no gene match: 16. The CDR3 extends over 19 amino acids. DNA of the CDR3: TGTGCCAGCAGCTTAGGCTTGGGTGTTGGACTAGTCGACCCAGATACGCAGTATTTT. This gives the protein CASSLGLGVGLVDPDTQYF.

The chain uses TRBV18 and TRBJ1-2, with a weak D call TRBD1 (5 bases). Germline assignment: CDR1 KGHSH and CDR2 LQKENI. Trimming removed 2 bases at V and 3 bases at J, with 7 bases between. The CDR3 contains 13 residues. This CDR3 reads CASSPGRDYGYTF. The DNA for the CDR3 is TGTGCCAGCTCACCAGGCAGGGACTATGGCTACACCTTC.

This chain joins TRBV5-1 and TRBJ2-5; D perhaps matches TRBD1 (6 bases). In germline, CDR1 is SGHRS, CDR2 YFSETQ. This CDR3 spans 13 amino acids. Trimming shortened V by 0 bases and J by 5 bases, and 8 bases separated the two germline ends. The CDR3 region has the DNA TGCGCCAGCAGCTTGGGTGGGGGCGAGACCCAGTACTTC. This gives the protein CASSLGGGETQYF.

The chain combines TRBV11-3 with TRBJ2-1; 9 bases map to TRBD1. The CDR3 runs to 15 residues. Germline V gene sequence: CDR1 SGHNT, CDR2 YENEEA. V lost 6 bases to trimming and J lost 10 bases; unmatched junction nucleotides: 13. The CDR3 nucleotides are TGTGCCAGCAGAATTACCGGGACAGGGAGCGGGGAGCAGTTCTTC. It yields the protein CASRITGTGSGEQFF. The full variable domain, rest sourced from reference TRBV11-3 and TRBJ2-1, is EAGVVQSPRYKIIEKKQPVAFWCNPISGHNTLYWYLQNLGQGPELLIRYENEEAVDDSQLPKDRFSAERLKGVDSTLKIQPAELGDSAVYLCASRITGTGSGEQFFGPGTRLTVL.

This rearrangement joins TRBV11-3 to TRBJ2-1; 7 nucleotides agree with TRBD1. Germline CDR1 and CDR2: SGHNT and YENEEA. The CDR3 is made up of 16 amino acids. With 2 bases clipped from V and 5 bases from J, the junction kept 9 bases outside the gene matches. The CDR3 DNA follows: TGTGCCAGCAGCTTATTGGGGCAGGGGGTGAACAATGAGCAGTTCTTC. This gives the protein CASSLLGQGVNNEQFF.

J is TRBJ2-2 and V is TRBV11-3, with TRBD1 identical over 8 bases. With V trimmed by 3 bases and J by 3 bases, 3 bases remained unmatched. CDR1 and CDR2 from the germline V gene are SGHNT and YENEEA. The CDR3 contains 15 residues. The CDR3 loop is CASSFDRGYTGELFF. The CDR3 bases are TGTGCCAGCAGCTTTGACAGGGGCTACACCGGGGAGCTGTTTTTT.

The J gene is TRBJ1-2, the V gene TRBV27; possible D gene TRBD1, 6 bases. The CDR3 sequence is 15 residues long. The germline V and J ends were trimmed by 3 bases and 6 bases, with 17 bases remaining between them. Germline lookup yields CDR1 MNHEY and CDR2 SMNVEV (reference sequence). As DNA, the CDR3 is TGTGCCAGCAGTTTTCTGGACAGCAAGCCCGATGGCTACACCTTC. Translating it yields CASSFLDSKPDGYTF.

The chain is built from TRBV19 and TRBJ1-5; 8 bases map to TRBD1. CDR1 is LNHDA, CDR2 SQIVND, per germline (reference sequence). Germline trimming cut 6 bases from V and 6 bases from J; bases unmatched to any gene: 7. The CDR3 has 14 amino acids. The CDR3 is CASSGQGRGQPQHF. The CDR3 bases are TGTGCCAGTAGCGGACAGGGCAGGGGTCAGCCCCAGCATTTT.

The V and J genes are TRBV19 and TRBJ1-4, with 9 bases lining up with TRBD1. The ends lost 6 bases at V and 7 bases at J; junction bases unmatched: 12. The CDR3 is 16 residues long. Germline loops: CDR1 LNHDA, CDR2 SQIVND (reference sequence). CDR3 sequence: CASRVGDRVAGEKLFF. The CDR3 DNA reads TGTGCCAGTAGGGTAGGGGACAGGGTTGCAGGTGAAAAACTGTTTTTT.

The CDR3 region is CASSSFRDRQFF. The CDR3 DNA reads as TGTGCCAGCAGCTCATTCCGGGACAGGCAGTTCTTC. The V gene is TRBV7-2, the J gene TRBJ2-1, with 7 bases matching TRBD1. The CDR3 loop spans 12 amino acids. In germline, CDR1 is SGHTA, CDR2 FQGNSA. J was trimmed by 12 bases and V by 4 bases; bases with no gene match: 6.

This clone was observed once. The J gene is TRBJ2-2, the V gene TRBV5-4, with D possibly matching TRBD2 (5 bases). V was clipped by 4 bases and J by 2 bases, with 9 bases between them. CDR1 is SGHNT, CDR2 YYREEE, per germline (reference sequence). The CDR3 sequence is 14 residues long. The CDR3 loop reads CASSEGSNTGELFF. In DNA, the CDR3 is TGTGCCAGCAGCGAGGGTAGTAACACCGGGGAGCTGTTTTTT.

The chain is built from TRBV15 and TRBJ1-5; D unclear. Germline CDR1 reads LNHNV; CDR2 reads YYDKDF (reference sequence). The V gene lost 1 base and the J gene lost 0 bases, with 4 bases spanning the gap. This CDR3 contains 14 residues. CDR3 amino acids: CATSRAGSNQPQHF. The CDR3 bases are TGTGCCACCAGCAGAGCAGGTAGCAATCAGCCCCAGCATTTT.

The chain uses TRBV10-3 and TRBJ1-5, with D maybe TRBD1 (6 bases). V was shortened by 6 bases and J by 3 bases, with 12 bases between the two germline ends. Germline V CDR1 and CDR2: ENHRY, SYGVKD. The CDR3 loop spans 14 amino acids. The CDR3 region has the DNA TGTGCCATCAGACCGGACAGTAACAATCAGCCCCAGCATTTT. Protein product: CAIRPDSNNQPQHF.

This chain links TRBV10-3 with TRBJ1-1, with TRBD1 matching over 9 bases. The CDR3 runs to 14 residues. V lost 0 bases, J lost 4 bases, and 0 bases stayed unmatched. The germline V gene has CDR1 ENHRY and CDR2 SYGVKD. The CDR3, as DNA: TGTGCCATCAGTGAGTCGGGACAGGGCACTGAAGCTTTCTTT. Protein sequence: CAISESGQGTEAFF.